This T cell receptor (beta chain) was documented in a study of shared clonotypes between healthy human individuals. Study outcomes and limitations: Naive subsets usually exceeded memory subsets in estimated richness.

V lost 0 bases and J 6 bases, leaving 15 bases between the germline ends. The CDR3 loop spans 15 amino acids. In germline, CDR1 is PRHDT, CDR2 FYEKMQ (reference sequence). The assay used deep level. Replicate sorted-subset PCRs were loaded with 150 to 200 ng DNA, 29,000 or so T cell genomes. TCRdb's table, derived via immunoSEQ multiplex PCR, lists solely in-frame clones and lacks some. The repertoire holds about 1.9 million clones, with 90% to 95% as singletons. This clone was counted a single time. The antigen remains unidentified. Positively selected for CCR7, the CD45RO-negative cells used as naive CD8 cells excluded terminally differentiated effector memory CD45RA+ cells. Each donor was a Caucasian adult residing in Nashville, Tennessee.

The chain has TRBV13 and TRBJ2-7; possibly TRBD1 for D (5 bases). The sequence was collected from a man aged 18-30 years in good health. Some clones in this sample may be carry-over from other donors' samples. The sequenced sample consisted of naive CD8+ T cells from PBMCs. The chain's CDR3 is CASSLGVEARVEQYF. For the CDR3, the DNA is TGTGCCAGCAGCTTAGGCGTCGAGGCCAGGGTCGAGCAGTACTTC.